These T cell receptor beta chains were read from a single sample in a study of T cell repertoires in cytomegalovirus infection. Each CDR3 protein gets one entry after TCRdb re-called the reads with MiXCR. The sample carries just over 150,000 distinct CDR3 sequences, roughly a quarter recorded once. The sample taken for sequencing was PBMCs. Source of these receptors: a human donor in good health (CMV status not recorded). Some clones in this sample may be carry-over from other donors' samples. CDR3s include the opening cysteine and the closing phenylalanine or tryptophan. A D gene is named only where the DNA matches it firmly. The size entry is marked missing in some rows and otherwise reads once, few, many or a size class.

clone_size	v_call	d_call	j_call	cdr3_aa	cdr3_nt
many	TRBV11-2	NA	TRBJ2-3	CASSSSDASSMQYF	TGTGCCAGCAGCTCCTCCGATGCGTCTTCCATGCAGTATTTT
NA	TRBV13	NA	TRBJ2-1	CASSSPWSYNEQFF	TGTGCCAGCAGCTCCCCCTGGTCCTACAATGAGCAGTTCTTC
few	TRBV28	TRBD2	TRBJ2-4	CATREGNIQYF	TGTGCCACGCGGGAGGGAAACATTCAGTACTTC
NA	TRBV12-3/TRBV12-4	TRBD2	TRBJ2-7	CASSSRAGLAGHEQYF	TGTGCCAGCAGCTCCCGGGCGGGACTAGCGGGCCACGAGCAGTACTTC
many	TRBV7-8	NA	TRBJ1-6	CASSLESGNNSPLHF	TGTGCCAGCAGCTTAGAATCAGGGAATAATTCACCCCTCCACTTT
NA	TRBV5-1	NA	TRBJ2-3	CASSASGYGTDTQYF	TGCGCCAGCAGCGCTTCAGGGTATGGCACAGATACGCAGTATTTT
once	TRBV5-4	TRBD1	TRBJ1-1	CASSSGQGRTEAFF	TGTGCCAGCAGCTCCGGACAGGGGCGAACTGAAGCTTTCTTT
few	TRBV28	TRBD2	TRBJ2-7	CASSSRTSFAYEQYF	TGTGCCAGCAGTTCACGGACTAGTTTTGCCTACGAGCAGTACTTC
NA	TRBV5-1	NA	TRBJ2-1	CASRDYSYNEQFF	TGCGCCAGCAGGGACTACTCCTACAATGAGCAGTTCTTC
NA	TRBV20-1	TRBD2	TRBJ2-3	CSAQAGGPLDTQYF	TGCAGTGCTCAAGCGGGAGGGCCATTAGATACGCAGTATTTT
NA	TRBV20-1	NA	TRBJ2-3	CSARRELAQYF	TGCAGTGCTAGGCGAGAATTGGCGCAGTATTTT
NA	TRBV15	NA	TRBJ2-1	CATSSGTQVQSEQFF	TGTGCCACCAGCTCCGGGACCCAGGTGCAAAGTGAGCAGTTCTTC
NA	TRBV20-1	TRBD2	TRBJ2-1	CSAGLAGVGYNEQFF	TGCAGTGCCGGACTAGCGGGAGTGGGGTACAATGAGCAGTTCTTC
NA	TRBV28	TRBD1	TRBJ1-5	CASSSSGTGVFAQHF	TGTGCCAGCAGTTCATCCGGGACAGGGGTCTTCGCCCAGCATTTT
few	TRBV7-6	NA	TRBJ1-3	CASSPSGTTLESGNTIYF	TGTGCCAGCAGCCCGAGCGGGACAACCCTCGAATCTGGAAACACCATATATTTT
few	TRBV4-1	TRBD2	TRBJ2-5	CASSQVKRGGGSYQETQYF	TGCGCCAGCAGCCAGGTTAAGCGGGGGGGCGGGTCCTACCAAGAGACCCAGTACTTC
many	TRBV7-2	TRBD2	TRBJ2-7	CASRVGGTSGYEQYF	TGTGCCAGCAGAGTAGGGGGGACTAGCGGCTACGAGCAGTACTTC
many	TRBV7-8	NA	TRBJ1-2	CASSPEAYGYTF	TGTGCCAGCAGCCCTGAGGCATATGGCTACACCTTC
few	TRBV5-6	NA	TRBJ1-1	CASSLNRYLNTEAFF	TGTGCCAGCAGCTTGAACAGGTATCTGAACACTGAAGCTTTCTTT
few	TRBV6-6	NA	TRBJ1-4	CASSRGLANEKLFF	TGTGCCAGCAGTCGGGGCTTGGCTAATGAAAAACTGTTTTTT
NA	TRBV28	TRBD2	TRBJ2-3	CASRYGLAGITDTQYF	TGTGCCAGCAGATACGGACTAGCGGGAATCACAGATACGCAGTATTTT
few	TRBV19	NA	TRBJ2-1	CASSIYDNEQFF	TGTGCCAGTAGTATATATGACAATGAGCAGTTCTTC
many	TRBV7-2	NA	TRBJ2-6	CASSSPQGAGANVLTF	TGTGCCAGCAGCTCCCCGCAGGGCGCTGGGGCCAACGTCCTGACTTTC
many	TRBV7-8	NA	TRBJ1-3	CASSLSRGSGNTIYF	TGTGCCAGCAGCTTAAGCAGGGGCTCTGGAAACACCATATATTTT
NA	TRBV29-1	TRBD1	TRBJ2-7	CSVGGGNYEQYF	TGCAGCGTTGGAGGGGGCAATTACGAGCAGTACTTC
NA	TRBV6-6	NA	TRBJ2-2	CASSPREAGELFF	TGTGCCAGCAGTCCTAGGGAGGCCGGGGAGCTGTTTTTT
NA	TRBV4-1	NA	TRBJ2-2	CASSQDGGARTGELFF	TGCGCCAGCAGCCAAGATGGGGGGGCGCGGACCGGGGAGCTGTTTTTT
many	TRBV7-2	NA	TRBJ2-7	CASSFTGYEQYF	TGTGCCAGCAGCTTCACAGGCTACGAGCAGTACTTC
few	TRBV28	NA	TRBJ1-1	CASSSPGGGGTEAFF	TGTGCCAGCAGTTCCCCCGGGGGTGGCGGCACTGAAGCTTTCTTT
many	TRBV7-9	TRBD1	TRBJ2-7	CASSSWTGGGYEQYF	TGTGCCAGCAGCTCTTGGACAGGGGGCGGCTACGAGCAGTACTTC
few	TRBV7-6	TRBD1	TRBJ2-7	CASSFLSGQNSYEQYF	TGTGCCAGCAGCTTCTTATCGGGACAGAACTCCTACGAGCAGTACTTC
NA	TRBV20-1	TRBD1	TRBJ1-5	CSVSGGRSGQPQHF	TGCAGTGTTTCAGGGGGCCGCTCTGGACAGCCCCAGCATTTT
NA	TRBV5-8	NA	TRBJ1-2	CASSLSGQNYGYTF	TGTGCCAGCAGCTTGAGCGGACAGAACTATGGCTACACCTTC
many	TRBV7-2	TRBD2	TRBJ2-3	CASSLAGVMDTQYF	TGTGCCAGCAGCCTAGCGGGAGTAATGGATACGCAGTATTTT
NA	TRBV7-9	NA	TRBJ2-3	CASSFESRTDTQYF	TGTGCCAGCAGCTTCGAGAGCAGGACAGATACGCAGTATTTT
NA	TRBV19	TRBD1	TRBJ2-1	CASRSSGQGGNEQFF	TGTGCCAGTAGATCCTCGGGACAGGGGGGCAATGAGCAGTTCTTC
NA	TRBV27	TRBD1	TRBJ2-7	CASSLYGGQGAQYF	TGTGCCAGCAGCCTTTATGGGGGACAGGGGGCGCAGTACTTC
NA	TRBV28	TRBD1	TRBJ1-2	CASSPTTGGGGYTF	TGTGCCAGCAGTCCAACTACAGGGGGCGGTGGCTACACCTTC
many	TRBV28	TRBD2	TRBJ2-7	CASSPPGSGAYEQYF	TGTGCCAGCAGTCCCCCAGGGAGCGGGGCCTACGAGCAGTACTTC
once	TRBV20-1	TRBD1	TRBJ1-3	CSARDLRQGARNTIYF	TGCAGTGCTAGAGATCTCAGACAGGGGGCTAGAAACACCATATATTTT
NA	TRBV29-1	NA	TRBJ2-3	CSVAQGSTDTQYF	TGCAGCGTTGCCCAGGGAAGCACAGATACGCAGTATTTT
few	TRBV7-9	TRBD2	TRBJ2-2	CASSSGLANTGELFF	TGTGCCAGCAGCTCGGGACTAGCGAACACCGGGGAGCTGTTTTTT
NA	TRBV20-1	NA	TRBJ2-3	CSAQEIGVPDTQYF	TGCAGTGCCCAAGAGATTGGGGTCCCCGATACGCAGTATTTT
few	TRBV20-1	NA	TRBJ2-5	CSAPWGGAAETQYF	TGCAGTGCTCCCTGGGGCGGGGCCGCAGAGACCCAGTACTTC
NA	TRBV4-3	NA	TRBJ2-1	CASSQARVANEQFF	TGCGCCAGCAGCCAAGCCAGGGTGGCCAATGAGCAGTTCTTC
few	TRBV5-6	NA	TRBJ2-2	CASSLVPTGELFF	TGTGCCAGCAGCTTGGTCCCCACAGGGGAGCTGTTTTTT